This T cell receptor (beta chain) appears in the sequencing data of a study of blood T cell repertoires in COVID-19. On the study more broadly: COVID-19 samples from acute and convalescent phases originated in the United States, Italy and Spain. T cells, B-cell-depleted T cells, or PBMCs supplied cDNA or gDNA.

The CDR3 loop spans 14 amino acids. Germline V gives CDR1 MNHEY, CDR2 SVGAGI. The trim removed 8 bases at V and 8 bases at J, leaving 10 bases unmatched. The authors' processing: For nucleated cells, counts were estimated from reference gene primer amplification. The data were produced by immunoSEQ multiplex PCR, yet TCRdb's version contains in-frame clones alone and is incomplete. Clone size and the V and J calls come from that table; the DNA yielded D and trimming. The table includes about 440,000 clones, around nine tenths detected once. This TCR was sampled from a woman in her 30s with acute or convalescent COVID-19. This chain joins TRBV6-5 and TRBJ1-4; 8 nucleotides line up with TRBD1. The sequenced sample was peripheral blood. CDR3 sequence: CASEPGTGEEKLFF. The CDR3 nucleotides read TGTGCCAGCGAGCCCGGGACAGGAGAGGAAAAACTGTTTTTT.